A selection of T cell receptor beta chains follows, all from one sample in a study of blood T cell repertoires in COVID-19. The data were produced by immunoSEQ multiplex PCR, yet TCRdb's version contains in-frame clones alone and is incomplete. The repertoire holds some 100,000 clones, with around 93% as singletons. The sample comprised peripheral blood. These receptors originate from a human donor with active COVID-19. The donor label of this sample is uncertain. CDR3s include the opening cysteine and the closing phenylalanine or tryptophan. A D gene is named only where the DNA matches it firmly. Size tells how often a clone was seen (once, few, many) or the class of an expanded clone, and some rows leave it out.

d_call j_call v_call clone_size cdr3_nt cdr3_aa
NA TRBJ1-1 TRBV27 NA TGTGCCAGCAGGTCTGAAGCGGGCGCTCGTGATGGAGCTTTCTTT CASRSEAGARDGAFF
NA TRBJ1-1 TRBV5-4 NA TGTGCCAGCAGTTTTCCCCGGGACACTGAAGCTTTCTTT CASSFPRDTEAFF
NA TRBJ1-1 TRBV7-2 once TGTGCCAGCAGCTTAGACGACAGGATGAACACTGAAGCTTTCTTT CASSLDDRMNTEAFF
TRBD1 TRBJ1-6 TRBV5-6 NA TGTGCCAGCAGCTGGGCGGACAGGGGGCTAGGGAATTCACCCCTCCACTTT CASSWADRGLGNSPLHF
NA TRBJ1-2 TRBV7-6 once TGTGCCAGCAGCTTAGGTGCCGGACAGCTACTCTATGGCTACACCTTC CASSLGAGQLLYGYTF
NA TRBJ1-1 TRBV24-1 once TGTGCCACCAGTGATGCCGGGACTTCGGGGACTGAAGCTTTCTTT CATSDAGTSGTEAFF
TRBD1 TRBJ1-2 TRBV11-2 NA TGTGCCAGCAGCCCCGGGGGACAGGGGGCTGAGAACTATGGCTACACCTTC CASSPGGQGAENYGYTF
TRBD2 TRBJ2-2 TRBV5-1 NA TGCGCCAGCAGCTTGTTTTCCAGCGGGGCCGGGGAGCTGTTTTTT CASSLFSSGAGELFF
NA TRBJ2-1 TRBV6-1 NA TGTGCCAGCAGTGAAAACACCTACAATGAGCAGTTCTTC CASSENTYNEQFF
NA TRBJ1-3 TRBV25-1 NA TGTGCCAGCAGTGAAGGAGAGGGACATGGAAACACCATATATTTT CASSEGEGHGNTIYF
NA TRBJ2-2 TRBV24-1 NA TGTGCCACCAGCCTGGACAGCACCGGGGAGCTGTTTTTT CATSLDSTGELFF
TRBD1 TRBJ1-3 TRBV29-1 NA TGCAGCGTTGAAACGACAGGGTCGGGAGGAAACACCATATATTTT CSVETTGSGGNTIYF
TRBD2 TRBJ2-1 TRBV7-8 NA TGTGCCAGCAGCTTAGACTCCGGGACTAGCGGGCTTTCCTACAATGAGCAGTTCTTC CASSLDSGTSGLSYNEQFF
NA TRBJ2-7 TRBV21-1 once TGTGCCAGCAACCGAGACTACGAGCAGTACTTC CASNRDYEQYF
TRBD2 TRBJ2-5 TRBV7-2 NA TGTGCCAGCAGCACCCGCAGCAGGGCAGCGGGGAAAAAAGAGACCCAGTACTTC CASSTRSRAAGKKETQYF
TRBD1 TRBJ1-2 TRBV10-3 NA TGTGCCATCAGTGTAGGGACAGGATATGGCTACACCTTC CAISVGTGYGYTF
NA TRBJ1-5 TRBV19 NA TGTGCCAGTAGTCTGACAGGTACAGTATTATCCTCTCAGCCCCAGCATTTT CASSLTGTVLSSQPQHF
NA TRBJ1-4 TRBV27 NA TGTGCCAGCAGTCCAATGCGGGGTGAAAAACTGTTTTTT CASSPMRGEKLFF
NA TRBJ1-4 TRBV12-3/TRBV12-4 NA TGTGCCAGCAGCCTCCCCAGTGAAAAACTGTTTTTT CASSLPSEKLFF
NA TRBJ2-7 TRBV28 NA TGTGCCAGCAAATCCCCTGCCAGAACCTACGAGCAGTACTTC CASKSPARTYEQYF
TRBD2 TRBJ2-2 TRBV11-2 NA TGTGCCAGCAGCCTCCGGGGGGTGGGCACCGGGGAGCTGTTTTTT CASSLRGVGTGELFF
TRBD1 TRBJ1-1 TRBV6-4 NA TGTGCCAGCAGTGAAGGGGGCCCCGCTGAAGCTTTCTTT CASSEGGPAEAFF
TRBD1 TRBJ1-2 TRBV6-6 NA TGTGCCAGCAGCCGTCAGGGGGCGGGCTACACCTTC CASSRQGAGYTF
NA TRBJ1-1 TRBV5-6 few TGTGCCAGCAGCTCGACGGGTCGGAACACTGAAGCTTTCTTT CASSSTGRNTEAFF
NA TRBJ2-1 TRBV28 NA TGTGCCAGCAGTAACACCGGGGGCAATGAGCAGTTCTTC CASSNTGGNEQFF
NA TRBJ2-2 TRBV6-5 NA TGTGCCAGCAGTTCCTACGGTGCCGTAACCGGGGAGCTGTTTTTT CASSSYGAVTGELFF
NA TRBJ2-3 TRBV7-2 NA TGTGCCAGCAGCTCCCCGGCGGGTAGGGAAGGAGGGAGCACAGATACGCAGTATTTT CASSSPAGREGGSTDTQYF
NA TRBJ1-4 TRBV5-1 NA TGCGCCAGCAGCGACGTCGGGTCGGAAGAAAAACTGTTTTTT CASSDVGSEEKLFF
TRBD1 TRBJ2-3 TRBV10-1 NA TGCGCCAGCAAACTCGGACAGGGGCTTGCAGATACGCAGTATTTT CASKLGQGLADTQYF
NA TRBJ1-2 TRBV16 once TGTGCCAGCAGCCAATCGACAGTAGGTCCTGGCTACACCTTC CASSQSTVGPGYTF
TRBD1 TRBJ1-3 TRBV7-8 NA TGTGCCAGCAGCTTAGGGGACAGGGTTTCGGGAAACACCATATATTTT CASSLGDRVSGNTIYF
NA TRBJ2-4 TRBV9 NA TGTGCCAGCAGCGTTTCTCCAGGAACCAAAAACATTCAGTACTTC CASSVSPGTKNIQYF
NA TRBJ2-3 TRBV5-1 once TGCGCCAGCAGCTTGGCCAACGCGGGGTGGGTAGCAGATACGCAGTATTTT CASSLANAGWVADTQYF
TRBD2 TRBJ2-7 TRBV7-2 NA TGTGCCAGCAGCTTACGGGGCGGGGGGTTCCTTGGGTATGAGCAGTACTTC CASSLRGGGFLGYEQYF
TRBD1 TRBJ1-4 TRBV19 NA TGTGCCAGTAGTCCCGGGGACAGGACTAATGAAAAACTGTTTTTT CASSPGDRTNEKLFF
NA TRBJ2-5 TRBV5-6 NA TGTGCCAGCAGCTTGGTAGGGCGGGCCCAAGAGACCCAGTACTTC CASSLVGRAQETQYF
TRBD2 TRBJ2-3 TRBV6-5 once TGTGCCAGCGAGGAAGCGGGATTCACAGATACGCAGTATTTT CASEEAGFTDTQYF
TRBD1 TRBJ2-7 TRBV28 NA TGTGCCAGCAGTTTAGGGGACAGGGTGGGCCACGAGCAGTACTTC CASSLGDRVGHEQYF
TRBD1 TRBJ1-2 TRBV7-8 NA TGTGCCAGCAGCGTTCAGGGGGCTGGATTTGGCTACACCTTC CASSVQGAGFGYTF
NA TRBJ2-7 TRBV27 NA TGTGCCAGCAGTTCCCGGGGGTGGGGTGACCAGCAGTACTTC CASSSRGWGDQQYF
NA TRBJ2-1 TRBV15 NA TGTGCCACCAGCACCCAGGACAGATACAATGAGCAGTTCTTC CATSTQDRYNEQFF
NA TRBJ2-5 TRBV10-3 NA TGTGCCATCAGTGTCGGTTTCGCGGAGACCCAGTACTTC CAISVGFAETQYF
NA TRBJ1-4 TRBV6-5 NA TGTGCCACCCGGGGGGTCGAAAAACTGTTTTTT CATRGVEKLFF
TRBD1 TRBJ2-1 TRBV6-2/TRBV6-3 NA TGTGCCAGCAGTTACCCGGCCCCGACAGGGGTATCCAATGAGCAGTTCTTC CASSYPAPTGVSNEQFF
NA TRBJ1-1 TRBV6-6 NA TGTGCCAGTCGACAGCAGGGGAACACTGAAGCTTTCTTT CASRQQGNTEAFF
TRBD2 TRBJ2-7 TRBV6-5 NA TGTGCCTCAAGGGAGGGGTTGACCCCCTACGAGCAGTACTTC CASREGLTPYEQYF
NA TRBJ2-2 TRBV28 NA TGTGCCAGCAGTTTGGCGGACACCGGGGAGCTGTTTTTT CASSLADTGELFF
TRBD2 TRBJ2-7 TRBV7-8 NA TGTGCCAGCAGTCGAACGACGGGGGCAGTTAGCGGGGTCCCCTTCTACGAGCAGTACTTC CASSRTTGAVSGVPFYEQYF
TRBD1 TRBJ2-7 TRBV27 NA TGTGCCAGCAGTTCAGTGGGGTGGGGACAGGGGTGGTACGAGCAGTACTTC CASSSVGWGQGWYEQYF
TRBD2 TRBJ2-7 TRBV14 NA TGTGCCAGCAGCCGACCGGGACTAGCTGCCGAGCAGTACTTC CASSRPGLAAEQYF